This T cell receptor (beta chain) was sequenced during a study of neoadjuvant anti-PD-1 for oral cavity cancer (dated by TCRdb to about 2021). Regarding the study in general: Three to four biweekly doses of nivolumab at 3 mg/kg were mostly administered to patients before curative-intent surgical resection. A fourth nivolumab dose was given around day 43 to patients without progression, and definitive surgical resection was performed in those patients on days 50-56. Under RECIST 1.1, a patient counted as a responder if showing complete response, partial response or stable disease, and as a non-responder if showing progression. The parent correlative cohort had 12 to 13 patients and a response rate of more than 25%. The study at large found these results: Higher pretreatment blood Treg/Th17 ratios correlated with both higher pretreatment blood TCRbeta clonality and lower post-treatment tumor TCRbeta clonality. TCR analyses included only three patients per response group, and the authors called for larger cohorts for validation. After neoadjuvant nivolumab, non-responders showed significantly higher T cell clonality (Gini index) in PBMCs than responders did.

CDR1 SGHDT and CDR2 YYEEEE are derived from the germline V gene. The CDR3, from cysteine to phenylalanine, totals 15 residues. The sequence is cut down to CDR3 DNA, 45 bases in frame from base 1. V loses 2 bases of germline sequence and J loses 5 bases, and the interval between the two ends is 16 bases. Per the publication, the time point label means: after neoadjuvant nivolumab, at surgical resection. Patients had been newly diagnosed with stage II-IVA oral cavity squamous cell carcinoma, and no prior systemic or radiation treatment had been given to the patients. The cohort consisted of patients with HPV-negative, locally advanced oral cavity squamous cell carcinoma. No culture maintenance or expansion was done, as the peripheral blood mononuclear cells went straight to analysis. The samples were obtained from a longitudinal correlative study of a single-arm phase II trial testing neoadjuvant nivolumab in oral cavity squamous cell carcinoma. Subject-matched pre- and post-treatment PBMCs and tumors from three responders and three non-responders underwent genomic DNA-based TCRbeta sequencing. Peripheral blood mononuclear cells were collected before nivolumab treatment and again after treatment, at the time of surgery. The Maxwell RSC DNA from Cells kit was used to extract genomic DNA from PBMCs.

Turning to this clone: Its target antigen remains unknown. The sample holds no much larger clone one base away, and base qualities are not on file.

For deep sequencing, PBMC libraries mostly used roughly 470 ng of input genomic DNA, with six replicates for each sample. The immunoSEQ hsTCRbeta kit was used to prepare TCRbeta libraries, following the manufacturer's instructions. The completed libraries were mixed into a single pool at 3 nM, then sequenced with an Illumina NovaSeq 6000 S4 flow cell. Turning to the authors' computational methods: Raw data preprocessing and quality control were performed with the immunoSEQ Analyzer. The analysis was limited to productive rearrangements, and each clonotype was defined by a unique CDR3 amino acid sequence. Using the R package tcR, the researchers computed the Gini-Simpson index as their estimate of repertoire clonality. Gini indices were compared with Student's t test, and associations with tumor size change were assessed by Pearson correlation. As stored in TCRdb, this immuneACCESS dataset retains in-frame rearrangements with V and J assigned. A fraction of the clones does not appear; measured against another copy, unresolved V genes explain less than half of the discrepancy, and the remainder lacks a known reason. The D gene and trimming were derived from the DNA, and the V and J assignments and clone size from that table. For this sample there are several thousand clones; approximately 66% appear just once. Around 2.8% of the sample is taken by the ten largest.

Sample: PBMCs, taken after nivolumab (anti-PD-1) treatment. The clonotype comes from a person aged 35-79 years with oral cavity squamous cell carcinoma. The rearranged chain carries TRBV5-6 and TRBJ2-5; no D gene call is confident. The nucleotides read TGTGCCAGCAGCTTCCGGACCCTAAGTCGGGAGACCCAGTACTTC. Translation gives CASSFRTLSRETQYF.